This section outlines one T cell receptor beta chain sequence together with its context. Its antigen is currently unknown. The germline CDR1 and CDR2 sequences are LNHNV and YYDKDF (reference sequence). The CDR3 spans 11 residues. The V and J ends lost 0 bases and 15 bases respectively, with 6 bases between them. Sequencing was preceded by expansion of antigen-specific CD4+ T cells with viral peptide pools in the ViraFEST assay. Culture proceeded for 10 days, and CD4+ T cells were then isolated. Vaccine recipients lacked prior SARS-CoV-2 infection and had negative nucleocapsid antibodies. TCRdb's copy holds only in-frame clones and misses some; the assay was immunoSEQ multiplex PCR. The sample contains tens of thousands of clones, around 70% of which appear only once. The record originates from a study of vaccination effects on CD4 cells after COVID-19.

The clonotype comes from a human donor who received a COVID-19 vaccine. This sample comprised CD4+ T cells from PBMCs cultured with SARS-CoV-2 spike peptides, obtained before COVID-19 vaccination. This rearrangement joins TRBV15 to TRBJ1-6; possible D gene TRBD1, 5 bases. The CDR3 region has the DNA TGTGCCACCAGCAGAGAGGGGGACCTCCACTTT. Translation: CATSREGDLHF.